The rows below give T cell receptor beta chains drawn from one sample of a study of T cell changes during pregnancy in multiple sclerosis. Generated by immunoSEQ multiplex PCR, the TCRdb table keeps only in-frame clones and is missing some. The table has about 57,000 clones, approximately 90% seen once. Sequenced material: CD4+ T cells from peripheral blood mononuclear cells, taken in the second trimester of pregnancy. The receptors were sampled from a female donor with multiple sclerosis, enrolled in a pregnancy study. The CDR3 runs from the conserved cysteine through the conserved F or W. The D gene is left open where the match is weak. Not every row has a clone size; where given, it reads once, few, many or a size class.

>NA|13|TRBJ2-7|TRBV6-1|NA
CASSEIQAGEQYF
>NA|16|TRBJ1-3|TRBV5-4|TRBD1
CASSSTGTDSGNTIYF
>NA|13|TRBJ2-6|TRBV29-1|NA
CSVVVSGANVLTF
>NA|15|TRBJ1-2|TRBV10-3|NA
CAISDTARGLHGYTF
>NA|16|TRBJ1-4|TRBV5-1|NA
CASSSGVGQANEKLFF
>NA|16|TRBJ2-3|TRBV9|NA
CASSVGASDRGDTQYF
>NA|17|TRBJ2-7|TRBV27|TRBD2
CASSLTASSGRTSEQYF
>once|13|TRBJ1-2|TRBV5-5|TRBD1
CASSLGQVYGYTF
>NA|19|TRBJ2-2|TRBV2|TRBD2
CASSSLPGLAGGNTGELFF
>few|14|TRBJ1-3|TRBV28|TRBD1
CASSLGQAGNTIYF
>NA|15|TRBJ1-1|TRBV4-2|NA
CASSQDRGMNTEAFF
>NA|15|TRBJ2-7|TRBV9|TRBD2
CASSVAAGGPGEQYF
>NA|16|TRBJ2-7|TRBV28|NA
CASSSPRSGAPYEQYF
>NA|14|TRBJ1-1|TRBV4-1|NA
CASSRLQVRTEAFF
>NA|16|TRBJ2-7|TRBV15|TRBD2
CATSRDRTSGPYEQYF
>NA|14|TRBJ1-2|TRBV7-8|NA
CASSLTGSNYGYTF
>NA|14|TRBJ2-5|TRBV5-6|NA
CASSLVGARETQYF
>NA|18|TRBJ2-7|TRBV7-2|NA
CASSLVGGGAGSAYEQYF
>NA|16|TRBJ2-3|TRBV5-1|NA
CASSLARRGGADTQYF
>NA|14|TRBJ1-1|TRBV11-1|NA
CASSFGPKNTEAFF
>NA|13|TRBJ2-5|TRBV18|NA
CASSSGQQETQYF
>NA|14|TRBJ2-3|TRBV10-2|NA
CASSDPGGTDTQYF
>NA|12|TRBJ1-4|TRBV30|NA
CAWGGINEKLFF
>NA|14|TRBJ1-1|TRBV9|NA
CASSVETFNTEAFF
>NA|14|TRBJ2-3|TRBV9|TRBD2
CASSAGTSSDTQYF
>NA|16|TRBJ2-2|TRBV6-6|TRBD2
CASTASGRRGTGELFF